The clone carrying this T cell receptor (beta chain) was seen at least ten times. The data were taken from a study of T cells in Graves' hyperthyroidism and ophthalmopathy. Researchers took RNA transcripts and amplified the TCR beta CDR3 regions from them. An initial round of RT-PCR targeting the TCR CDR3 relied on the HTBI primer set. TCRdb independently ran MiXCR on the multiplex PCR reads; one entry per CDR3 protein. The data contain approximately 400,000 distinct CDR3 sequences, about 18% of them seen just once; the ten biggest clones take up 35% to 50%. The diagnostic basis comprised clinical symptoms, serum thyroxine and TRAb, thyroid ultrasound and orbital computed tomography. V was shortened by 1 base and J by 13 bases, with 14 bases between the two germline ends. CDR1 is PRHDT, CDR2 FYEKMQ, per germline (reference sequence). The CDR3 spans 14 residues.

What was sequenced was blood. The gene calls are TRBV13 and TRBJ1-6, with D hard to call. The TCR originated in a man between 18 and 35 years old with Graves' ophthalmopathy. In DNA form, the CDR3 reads TGTGCCAGCAGCTTAGCGGCCTTGGGTGGGCCCCTCCACTTT. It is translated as CASSLAALGGPLHF. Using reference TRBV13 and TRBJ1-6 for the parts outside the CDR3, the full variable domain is AAGVIQSPRHLIKEKRETATLKCYPIPRHDTVYWYQQGPGQDPQFLISFYEKMQSDKGSIPDRFSAQQFSDYHSELNMSSLELGDSALYFCASSLAALGGPLHFGNGTRLTVT.